Shown below are 9 T cell receptor beta chains from a single sample sequenced in a study of shared clonotypes between healthy human individuals. TCRdb keeps only in-frame clones here, not all; method: immunoSEQ multiplex PCR. The sample lists under 2.5 million clones, under 95% seen once, with around 0.38% in the top ten. Sequenced: naive CD4+ T cells from PBMCs. Subset denoted: CD45RA+ positively selected. These receptors came from a young man in good health. Some clones in this sample may be carry-over from other donors' samples.

The chain links TRBV28 to TRBJ2-7; D is perhaps TRBD2 (7 bases). Trimming shortened V by 4 bases and J by 3 bases, and 25 bases separated the two germline ends. Per germline, CDR1 MDHEN and CDR2 SYDVKM. CDR3 length: 18 amino acids. The CDR3: CASSYPGGGAERDYEQYF. The CDR3 DNA reads TGTGCCAGCAGTTACCCCGGAGGGGGGGCCGAAAGGGACTACGAGCAGTACTTC. The full variable domain, in which reference TRBV28 and TRBJ2-7 provide the parts outside the CDR3, is DVKVTQSSRYLVKRTGEKVFLECVQDMDHENMFWYRQDPGLGLRLIYFSYDVKMKEKGDIPEGYSVSREKKERFSLILESASTNQTSMYLCASSYPGGGAERDYEQYFGPGTRLTVT.

Turning to this clone: Other nucleotide sequences in the sample specify the same CDR3. The chain is built from TRBV4-1 and TRBJ2-7; TRBD2 might be the D (7 bases). There are 12 residues in the CDR3. The V and J ends lost 4 bases and 9 bases respectively, with 13 bases between them. CDR1 and CDR2 (germline): MGHRA, YSYEKL. The CDR3 spells CASSPLGGRQYF. CDR3 in DNA: TGCGCCAGCAGCCCTCTGGGGGGGCGGCAGTACTTC.

This clone was seen only once. V usage is TRBV7-3 and J usage is TRBJ1-1, with D uncertain. V lost 5 bases and J 5 bases, leaving 18 bases between the germline ends. Germline V gene sequence: CDR1 SGHTA, CDR2 FQGTGA. The CDR3 extends over 15 amino acids. CDR3 coding DNA: TGTGCCAGCAGCCCCGTTGAGGGCGGGTGGACTGAAGCTTTCTTT. This gives the protein CASSPVEGGWTEAFF.

Regarding this clone: Other DNA sequences from this sample encode an identical CDR3 as well. The rearrangement links TRBV15 to TRBJ1-5; D is ambiguous. The CDR3 is made up of 12 amino acids. In germline, CDR1 is LNHNV, CDR2 YYDKDF (reference sequence). V was pared by 0 bases and J by 7 bases, with 4 bases between. The CDR3 here is CATSRDIQPQHF. As DNA, the CDR3 is TGTGCCACCAGCAGAGATATCCAGCCCCAGCATTTT.

The V gene is TRBV7-3, the J gene TRBJ2-3, with D perhaps TRBD1 or TRBD2 (5 bases each). CDR3 length equals 15 residues. V gave up 2 bases and J gave up 1 base, with 10 bases separating them. Germline V gene lookup returns CDR1 SGHTA and CDR2 FQGTGA. The CDR3 sequence is CASSLVTGRTDTQYF. For the CDR3, the DNA is TGTGCCAGCAGCTTAGTAACGGGACGCACAGATACGCAGTATTTT.

V is TRBV2 and J is TRBJ2-1; the match to TRBD2 covers 10 bases. In germline, CDR1 is SNHLY, CDR2 FYNNEI. The CDR3 contains 14 residues. Trimming removed 4 bases from V and 7 bases from J; junction bases left unmatched: 4. The CDR3 DNA follows: TGTGCCAGCAGTGCACTAGCGGGAAGGAATGAGCAGTTCTTC. It codes for CASSALAGRNEQFF.

As DNA, the CDR3 is TGTGCCAGCAGTTATTATAGCGGGAACACAGATACGCAGTATTTT. Protein: CASSYYSGNTDTQYF. The chain recombines TRBV6-6 with TRBJ2-3; 8 nucleotides agree with TRBD2. Looked up from germline, CDR1 is MNHNY and CDR2 is SVGAGI (reference sequence). The V and J ends lost 3 bases and 2 bases, in that order; junction bases with no gene match: 4. The CDR3 length is 15 residues.

The chain carries TRBV30 and TRBJ2-2; 8 bases match TRBD1. The CDR3 is 14 residues long. Germline CDR1 and CDR2: GTSNPN and SVGIG (reference sequence). Trimming removed 2 bases from V and 5 bases from J; junction bases left unmatched: 4. The CDR3 sequence: CAWSWQGATGELFF. DNA for the CDR3: TGTGCCTGGAGTTGGCAGGGGGCAACCGGGGAGCTGTTTTTT.

V gene TRBV10-2 combines with J gene TRBJ1-1, with no clear D. V lost 6 bases and J lost 2, with 16 bases in between. CDR3 length: 15 residues. Germline CDR1 and CDR2: WSHSY and SAAADI. The CDR3 nucleotides read TGCGCCAGCAGGTTGGAAGGCCTTCTCAACACTGAAGCTTTCTTT. This encodes CASRLEGLLNTEAFF.